The 4 T cell receptor beta chains below come from one sample, sequenced in a study of blood T cell repertoires in COVID-19. The table came from immunoSEQ multiplex PCR; TCRdb's copy has only in-frame clones and leaves some out. The table includes about 140,000 clones, approximately 80% detected once. Sequenced material: PBMCs or T cells enriched from blood (not recorded which). These receptor sequences come from a man between 65 and 85 years old who had been exposed to COVID-19.

This chain links TRBV29-1 with TRBJ1-3; D is undetermined. The ends were cut back, 4 bases at V and 2 bases at J, with 9 bases in the middle. Germline loops: CDR1 SQVTM, CDR2 ANQGSEA. The CDR3 length is 13 residues. DNA for the CDR3: TGCAGCGTTGTGTGGTTAGCTGGAAACACCATATATTTT. Its translation: CSVVWLAGNTIYF.

The chain employs TRBV2 and TRBJ1-6; D unresolved. Per germline, CDR1 SNHLY and CDR2 FYNNEI. This CDR3 contains 14 residues. The germline V and J ends were trimmed by 9 bases and 7 bases, with 16 bases remaining between them. Here the CDR3 DNA reads TGTGCCAGTGAGGGAACGTTGAGAAATTCACCCCTCCACTTT. Its translation: CASEGTLRNSPLHF.

This rearrangement joins TRBV7-2 to TRBJ2-3; TRBD2 agrees at 8 bases. The J segment lost 7 bases and the V segment lost 3 bases, leaving 9 bases of the junction unmatched. This CDR3 has 15 residues. Germline lookup yields CDR1 SGHTA and CDR2 FQGNSA. Written as DNA, the CDR3 is TGTGCCAGCAGCTTGGCCACAACTAGCGGAAATACGCAGTATTTT. It translates to CASSLATTSGNTQYF.

The V and J genes are TRBV13 and TRBJ1-3; the D gene is possibly TRBD1 (5 bases). CDR1 and CDR2 (germline): PRHDT, FYEKMQ (reference sequence). Between the trimmed V and J ends, which lost 0 bases and 4 bases, there was a span of 7 bases. This CDR3 comprises 14 residues. CDR3 nucleotide sequence: TGTGCCAGCAGCTTAGGTCAGGGAGGAAACACCATATATTTT. Protein product: CASSLGQGGNTIYF.